The 31 T cell receptor beta chains listed next were all sequenced from one sample in a study of CD8+ T cells in alopecia areata. Sequencing relied on a cDNA template that was reverse transcribed from extracted RNA. The data were produced by immunoSEQ multiplex PCR, yet TCRdb's version contains in-frame clones alone and is incomplete. The sample shows under 250,000 clones, roughly 56% of them seen only once. As to treatment: oral pan-JAK inhibitor, 5-10 mg twice daily. The sequences come from CD4+ T cells sorted from blood, collected at week 4, from a patient treated with tofacitinib. The receptors originated from a human donor with alopecia areata.

The chain carries TRBV5-1 and TRBJ2-5, with 7 bases lining up with TRBD1. Looked up from germline, CDR1 is SGHRS and CDR2 is YFSETQ. V was clipped by 4 bases and J by 4 bases; unmatched bases: 10. The CDR3 loop spans 15 amino acids. The CDR3 is CASSTRTGAGETQYF. CDR3 nucleotides: TGCGCCAGCAGCACAAGGACAGGCGCGGGAGAGACCCAGTACTTC.

This clone was observed a single time. The V gene is TRBV30, the J gene TRBJ1-2; 9 bases map to TRBD1. The junction had 7 bases not matched to a gene; V was cut back by 0 bases and J by 5 bases. The CDR3 spans 15 residues. Per germline, CDR1 GTSNPN and CDR2 SVGIG (reference sequence). The CDR3 sequence is CAWSVAPGQGYGYTF. The DNA of the CDR3 is TGTGCCTGGAGTGTTGCCCCTGGACAGGGGTATGGCTACACCTTC. The full variable domain, its missing parts supplied by reference TRBV30 and TRBJ1-2, is SQTIHQWPATLVQPVGSPLSLECTVEGTSNPNLYWYRQAAGRGLQLLFYSVGIGQISSEVPQNLSASRPQDRQFILSSKKLLLSDSGFYLCAWSVAPGQGYGYTFGSGTRLTVV.

In its sample, this clone was seen a few times. V is TRBV29-1 and J is TRBJ1-2; 7 bases fit TRBD1. Per germline, CDR1 SQVTM and CDR2 ANQGSEA. The J segment lost 4 bases and the V segment lost 5 bases, leaving 7 bases of the junction unmatched. The CDR3 is made up of 13 amino acids. The CDR3 DNA sequence: TGCAGCGTTAGGGACAGCTTATTCTATGGCTACACCTTC. Translation gives CSVRDSLFYGYTF.

V usage is TRBV14 and J usage is TRBJ1-6; D unclear. The CDR3 contains 13 residues. Germline V gene sequence: CDR1 SGHDN, CDR2 FVKESK. Trimming removed 0 bases from V and 7 bases from J, with 4 bases in between. The CDR3 DNA reads as TGTGCCAGCAGCCAAGATCCGAATTCACCCCTCCACTTT. It codes for CASSQDPNSPLHF.

V is TRBV30 and J is TRBJ2-1; D is unresolved. Germline V gene lookup returns CDR1 GTSNPN and CDR2 SVGIG (reference sequence). Trimming stripped 5 bases from V and 7 bases from J, with 9 bases between. The CDR3 spans 11 residues. Here the CDR3 reads CAWGKVNEQFF. Here the CDR3 DNA reads TGTGCCTGGGGAAAAGTTAATGAGCAGTTCTTC. Complete variable domain (other parts from reference TRBV30 and TRBJ2-1): SQTIHQWPATLVQPVGSPLSLECTVEGTSNPNLYWYRQAAGRGLQLLFYSVGIGQISSEVPQNLSASRPQDRQFILSSKKLLLSDSGFYLCAWGKVNEQFFGPGTRLTVL.

V usage is TRBV28 and J usage is TRBJ1-2; 8 bases match TRBD1. With V trimmed by 6 bases and J by 8 bases, 11 bases remained unmatched. CDR1 and CDR2 from the germline V gene are MDHEN and SYDVKM. This CDR3 is 14 amino acids long. Written as DNA, the CDR3 is TGTGCCAGCAGGTCCGGGACAGGTGCTCGGGGCTACACCTTC. Its protein is CASRSGTGARGYTF.

In this sample, this clone turned up a few times. The rearrangement links TRBV7-2 to TRBJ2-5; no clear D. The germline CDR1 and CDR2 sequences are SGHTA and FQGNSA. The CDR3 is made up of 13 amino acids. Trimming stripped 5 bases from V and 2 bases from J, with 9 bases between. The CDR3 here is CASSQGRQETQYF. In DNA, the CDR3 is TGTGCCAGCAGCCAAGGGCGGCAAGAGACCCAGTACTTC.

This chain connects TRBV27 to TRBJ2-7; 13 nucleotides line up with TRBD2. V lost 3 bases to trimming and J lost 0 bases; unmatched junction nucleotides: 11. This CDR3 has 19 residues. The germline V gene encodes CDR1 MNHEY and CDR2 SMNVEV (reference sequence). In DNA form, the CDR3 reads TGTGCCAGCAGTTTGAACCCCCGGACTAGCGGGGGTGGCTCCTACGAGCAGTACTTC. Encoded protein: CASSLNPRTSGGGSYEQYF.

The gene calls are TRBV29-1 and TRBJ2-5; D might be TRBD1 (6 bases). With 4 bases removed from V and 5 bases from J, the gap between germline ends came to 17 bases. CDR3 length equals 14 residues. Germline V gene lookup returns CDR1 SQVTM and CDR2 ANQGSEA. CDR3 DNA sequence: TGCAGCGTTGCCTCCACAGGGATTCAGGAGACCCAGTACTTC. It is translated as CSVASTGIQETQYF.

Notes on this clone: A junction boundary mismatches the germline segment, possibly from a read error. The chain has TRBV15 and TRBJ2-7, with D maybe TRBD1 (5 bases). This CDR3 has 13 amino acids. CDR1 is LNHNV and CDR2 is YYDKDF in the germline V gene (reference sequence). CDR3 DNA sequence: TGTGCCACCAGCAGAGATGCCCAGGGATTGACGCCCTTC. It specifies CATSRDAQGLTPF.

The chain carries TRBV30 and TRBJ1-1; D may be TRBD1 (5 bases). Germline CDR1 and CDR2: GTSNPN and SVGIG (reference sequence). V was trimmed by 4 bases and J by 4 bases, leaving 13 bases between them. The CDR3 runs to 13 residues. The CDR3 nucleotides read TGTGCCTGGACAATCGGGGCCTTCACTGAAGCTTTCTTT. This encodes CAWTIGAFTEAFF.

The J gene is TRBJ2-7, the V gene TRBV7-2, with a weak D call TRBD2 (6 bases). Germline V gives CDR1 SGHTA, CDR2 FQGNSA. This CDR3 has 14 residues. V was cut by 6 bases and J by 4 bases, with 16 bases left in between. The CDR3 is CASSHSEGPYEQYF. The CDR3 region has the DNA TGTGCCAGCAGTCACTCGGAGGGGCCTTACGAGCAGTACTTC.

The V call is TRBV2, the J call TRBJ1-5; perhaps TRBD1 as D (6 bases). Trimming took 3 bases from V and 3 from J, leaving 15 bases between them. In germline, CDR1 is SNHLY, CDR2 FYNNEI. This CDR3 is built from 16 residues. CDR3 amino acids: CASSDTAGTNNQPQHF. The CDR3 DNA follows: TGTGCCAGCAGTGATACCGCCGGGACAAACAATCAGCCCCAGCATTTT.

A few counts support this clone. The rearrangement joins TRBV10-3 to TRBJ2-2; TRBD2 matches 7 bases. Losses at the gene ends were 10 bases for V and 4 bases for J; bases not matched to a gene: 9. This CDR3 is built from 14 residues. Germline loops: CDR1 ENHRY, CDR2 SYGVKD. The CDR3 loop is CATSRLAATGELFF. DNA of the CDR3: TGTGCCACCAGCCGGCTAGCGGCCACCGGGGAGCTGTTTTTT.

This chain links TRBV28 with TRBJ1-5; D unresolved. The V gene lost 3 bases and the J gene lost 5 bases, with 5 bases spanning the gap. This CDR3 has 12 amino acids. CDR1 is MDHEN, CDR2 SYDVKM, per germline. The CDR3 DNA reads TGTGCCAGCAGTTTTGAGGATCAGCCCCAGCATTTT. It yields the protein CASSFEDQPQHF.

V is TRBV2 and J is TRBJ1-6; no definite D call. V dropped 5 bases and J dropped 8 bases, with 13 bases sitting between them. Germline values: CDR1 SNHLY, CDR2 FYNNEI. The CDR3 sequence is 14 residues long. The chain's CDR3 is CASSLESIDSPLHF. DNA of the CDR3: TGTGCCAGCAGTTTAGAGAGCATCGATTCACCCCTCCACTTT.

This clone showed up just a few times. This chain joins TRBV7-3 and TRBJ2-1, with D unclear. This CDR3 region has 12 residues. Trimming took 5 bases from V and 5 from J, leaving 7 bases between them. The germline CDR1 and CDR2 sequences are SGHTA and FQGTGA. CDR3 sequence: CASSTGDNEQFF. CDR3 nucleotide sequence: TGTGCCAGCAGCACCGGTGACAATGAGCAGTTCTTC.

Many counts were recorded for this clone. The CDR3 reads CASTELRKVGQFF. As DNA, the CDR3 is TGTGCCAGCACCGAACTTCGGAAAGTCGGGCAGTTCTTC. The V call is TRBV27, the J call TRBJ2-1; D is undetermined. The germline V gene encodes CDR1 MNHEY and CDR2 SMNVEV (reference sequence). Trimming cost V 7 bases and J 12 bases, with 19 bases left between them. CDR3 length equals 13 residues.

The J gene is TRBJ2-3, the V gene TRBV7-8; D remains unclear. Trimming stripped 4 bases from V and 1 base from J, with 3 bases between. The germline gives CDR1 SGHVS, CDR2 FQNEAQ. The CDR3 runs 12 residues. This CDR3 reads CASSSRTDTQYF. The CDR3 DNA reads as TGTGCCAGCAGCTCCCGCACAGATACGCAGTATTTT.

CDR3 region: CASSEFVPSQETQYF. The DNA for the CDR3 is TGTGCCAGCAGTGAATTCGTCCCGAGCCAAGAGACCCAGTACTTC. The rearrangement joins TRBV6-1 to TRBJ2-5; D unresolved. The length of the CDR3 is 15 residues. With 2 bases removed from V and 1 base from J, the gap between germline ends came to 11 bases. CDR1 is MNHNS, CDR2 SASEGT, per germline.

The rearrangement links TRBV6-5 to TRBJ1-2; D is ambiguous. Trimming cost V 5 bases and J 2 bases, with 12 bases left between them. From germline, CDR1 is MNHEY and CDR2 SVGAGI. CDR3 length: 14 amino acids. CDR3 in DNA: TGTGCCAGCAGTCCAACATCGCTAAACTATGGCTACACCTTC. Translating it yields CASSPTSLNYGYTF.

This clone was seen just once. The rearrangement uses TRBV9 and TRBJ1-2; 8 nucleotides align to TRBD1. This CDR3 spans 14 amino acids. V dropped 1 base and J dropped 7; count of bases not matched to a gene: 6. The germline V gene has CDR1 SGDLS and CDR2 YYNGEE. The DNA of the CDR3 is TGTGCCAGCAGCGTATCGCCAGGGGGCTCTGGCTACACCTTC. Translation: CASSVSPGGSGYTF. Full variable domain (remainder filled in from reference TRBV9 and TRBJ1-2): DSGVTQTPKHLITATGQRVTLRCSPRSGDLSVYWYQQSLDQGLQFLIQYYNGEERAKGNILERFSAQQFPDLHSELNLSSLELGDSALYFCASSVSPGGSGYTFGSGTRLTVV.

CDR3 nucleotides: TGTGCCTGGGCCGACAGGGGAGGGGAGACCCAGTACTTC. This encodes CAWADRGGETQYF. The chain combines TRBV30 with TRBJ2-5, with D maybe TRBD1 (8 bases). Trimming cost V 5 bases and J 5 bases, with 15 bases left between them. CDR3 length: 13 amino acids. CDR1 GTSNPN and CDR2 SVGIG come from the germline V gene (reference sequence).

The V and J genes are TRBV16 and TRBJ2-7; 10 bases align to TRBD1. V gave up 4 bases and J gave up 5 bases; unmatched junction bases: 11. This CDR3 contains 16 residues. CDR1 and CDR2 (germline): KGHSY, FQNENV. Written as DNA, the CDR3 is TGTGCCAGCAGCCCCGAATTGACAGGGGGCTACAACGAGCAGTACTTC. Translating it yields CASSPELTGGYNEQYF.

This clone was observed a handful of times. J is TRBJ2-1 and V is TRBV29-1; D is uncertain. The V gene lost 7 bases and the J gene lost 1 base, with 8 bases spanning the gap. The CDR3 spans 12 residues. Per the germline V gene, CDR1 is SQVTM and CDR2 is ANQGSEA. The CDR3 here is CSAPASYNEQFF. For the CDR3, the DNA is TGCAGCGCTCCGGCGTCCTACAATGAGCAGTTCTTC.

In regard to this clone: At the DNA level, this CDR3 is encoded by other sequences in the same sample as well. The CDR3 is CSVERETQYF. The CDR3 DNA sequence: TGCAGCGTTGAACGGGAGACCCAGTACTTC. The chain carries TRBV29-1 and TRBJ2-5; D is unresolved. Germline V gives CDR1 SQVTM, CDR2 ANQGSEA. Trimming left V 2 bases short and J 5 bases short, with 3 bases between. CDR3 size: 10 residues.

In this sample, this clone turned up a few times. This chain joins TRBV2 and TRBJ2-7; D is uncertain. Trimming shortened V by 6 bases and J by 0 bases, and 9 bases separated the two germline ends. CDR1 SNHLY and CDR2 FYNNEI come from the germline V gene. CDR3 length equals 13 residues. In nucleotides, the CDR3 is TGTGCCAGCAGATTGAGCGTCTCCTACGAGCAGTACTTC. Translation gives CASRLSVSYEQYF.

This clone was detected only a few times. This chain links TRBV5-8 with TRBJ1-2, with TRBD1 as a possible D gene (5 bases). The V gene's germline CDR1 is SGHTS and CDR2 YDEGEE. This CDR3 has 16 residues. Between the trimmed V and J ends, which lost 4 bases and 4 bases, there was a span of 20 bases. This chain's CDR3 is CASSLGGQPRGYGYTF. The CDR3 DNA reads TGTGCCAGCAGCCTGGGGGGTCAACCCCGGGGCTATGGCTACACCTTC.

V gene TRBV10-3 combines with J gene TRBJ2-3; 7 nucleotides align to TRBD1. The CDR3 is made up of 15 amino acids. V gave up 10 bases and J gave up 5 bases; unmatched junction bases: 15. In germline, CDR1 is ENHRY, CDR2 SYGVKD. The CDR3 coding sequence is TGTGCCACCGAGGGGGCAGGGGCGTCCGGAGATACGCAGTATTTT. Protein: CATEGAGASGDTQYF.

The chain uses TRBV9 and TRBJ2-1; tentatively, D is TRBD2 (5 bases). V was shortened by 0 bases and J by 6 bases, with 13 bases between the two germline ends. The germline gives CDR1 SGDLS, CDR2 YYNGEE. The CDR3 sequence is 15 residues long. CDR3 in amino acids: CASSVGLTIVNEQFF. The CDR3 DNA follows: TGTGCCAGCAGCGTAGGCTTGACTATCGTCAATGAGCAGTTCTTC.

The chain combines TRBV30 with TRBJ2-1; 8 bases agree with TRBD2. V shed 2 bases, J shed 4 bases, and the junction held 7 bases outside the gene matches. CDR1 and CDR2 from the germline V gene are GTSNPN and SVGIG (reference sequence). The CDR3 extends over 15 amino acids. CDR3 residues: CAWSTGLAAYNEQFF. The CDR3 DNA is TGTGCCTGGAGTACAGGACTAGCAGCTTACAATGAGCAGTTCTTC.